What follows describes a single T cell receptor beta chain. What it binds is not known. This specimen comes from a study of graft-versus-host responses after intestinal transplantation. Assay: immunoSEQ multiplex PCR; the TCRdb copy retains only in-frame clones and omits some. The table includes just over 85,000 clones, 92% detected once. V lost 6 bases to trimming and J lost 7 bases, with 16 bases between them. CDR1 LNHDA and CDR2 SQIVND come from the germline V gene (reference sequence). The CDR3 consists of 13 residues. The sequence was collected from a human donor who was the organ donor for an intestinal transplant. The source material was unstimulated CD8+ T cells sorted from spleen or lymph node cells, sampled before transplant. The gene calls are TRBV19 and TRBJ2-7, with D perhaps matching TRBD1 (5 bases). This CDR3 reads CASSTRFRVEQYF. CDR3 in DNA: TGTGCCAGTAGCACCCGCTTCAGGGTGGAGCAGTACTTC.